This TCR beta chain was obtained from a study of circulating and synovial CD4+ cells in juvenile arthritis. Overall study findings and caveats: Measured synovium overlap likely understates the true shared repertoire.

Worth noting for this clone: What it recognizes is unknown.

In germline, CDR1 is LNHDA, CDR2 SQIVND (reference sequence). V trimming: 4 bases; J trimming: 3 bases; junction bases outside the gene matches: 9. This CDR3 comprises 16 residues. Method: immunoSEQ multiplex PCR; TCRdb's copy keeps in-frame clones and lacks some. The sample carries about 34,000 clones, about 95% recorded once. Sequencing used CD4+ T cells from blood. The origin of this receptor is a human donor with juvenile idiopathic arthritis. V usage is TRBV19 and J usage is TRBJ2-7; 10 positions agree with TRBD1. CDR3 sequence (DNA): TGTGCCAGTAGTAGCCCTTACGGGACAGGGGACTACGAGCAGTACTTC. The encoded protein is CASSSPYGTGDYEQYF.